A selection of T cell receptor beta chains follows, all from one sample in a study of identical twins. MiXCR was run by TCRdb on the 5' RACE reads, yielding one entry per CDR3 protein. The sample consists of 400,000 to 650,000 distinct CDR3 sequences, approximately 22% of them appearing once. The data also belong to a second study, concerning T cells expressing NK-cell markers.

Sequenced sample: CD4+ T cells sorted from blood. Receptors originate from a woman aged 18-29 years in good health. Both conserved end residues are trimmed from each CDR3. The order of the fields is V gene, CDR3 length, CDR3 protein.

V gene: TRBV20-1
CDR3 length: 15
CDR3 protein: SARDPKRGTSYNEQF

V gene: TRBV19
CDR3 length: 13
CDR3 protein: ASSTRAPGDYGYT

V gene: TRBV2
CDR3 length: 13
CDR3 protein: ASSVETTKGNTIY

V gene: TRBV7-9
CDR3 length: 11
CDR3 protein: ASSLQGVYEQY

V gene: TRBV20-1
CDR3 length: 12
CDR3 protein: SASPGRVQETQY

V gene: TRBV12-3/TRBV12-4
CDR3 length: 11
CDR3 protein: ASRSWGSGGYT

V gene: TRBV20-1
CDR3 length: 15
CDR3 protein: SARDRQGRGGTDTQY

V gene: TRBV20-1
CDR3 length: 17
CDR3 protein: SARSLGGNKDLSYNEQF

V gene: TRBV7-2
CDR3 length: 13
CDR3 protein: ASSLGGASPYEQY

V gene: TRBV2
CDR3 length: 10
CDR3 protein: ARGRIQETQY

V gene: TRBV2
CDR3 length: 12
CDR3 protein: ASSPTDRDQPQH

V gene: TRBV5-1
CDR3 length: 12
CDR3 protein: ASSVTGPNTEAF

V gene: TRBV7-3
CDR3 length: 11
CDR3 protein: ASSLTVDTEAF

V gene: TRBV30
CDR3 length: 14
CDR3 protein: AWGSRTSGSIGELF

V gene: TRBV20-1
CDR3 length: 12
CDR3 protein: SASSSGGEDTQY

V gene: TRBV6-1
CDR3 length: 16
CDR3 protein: ASRTRKTGYEVNTEAF

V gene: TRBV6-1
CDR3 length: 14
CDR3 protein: ASPLGGQPLKGGYT

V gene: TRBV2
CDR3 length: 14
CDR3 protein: ASSESSGRSQETQY

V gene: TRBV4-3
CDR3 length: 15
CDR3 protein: ASSPRTSGYTADTQY

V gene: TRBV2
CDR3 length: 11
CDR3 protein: ASRPRDRGGYT

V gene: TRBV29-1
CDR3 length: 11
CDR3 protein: SVGTAGVYEQY

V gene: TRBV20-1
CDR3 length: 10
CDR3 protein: SAREGKSPLH

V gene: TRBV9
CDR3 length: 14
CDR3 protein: ASSVGIAGAPETQY

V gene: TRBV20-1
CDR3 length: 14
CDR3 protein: SARDELAGAPDTQY

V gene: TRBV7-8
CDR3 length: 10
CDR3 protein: ASRLGASNQH

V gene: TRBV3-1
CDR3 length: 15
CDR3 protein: ASSRGLATTNTGELF

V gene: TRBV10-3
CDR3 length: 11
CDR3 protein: AIRDFSTDTQY

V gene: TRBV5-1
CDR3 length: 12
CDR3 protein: ASSPTQGDHEQY

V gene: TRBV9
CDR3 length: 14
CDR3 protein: ASSGGVGGSGTEAF

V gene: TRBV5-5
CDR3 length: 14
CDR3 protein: ASSPGPVSSNTEAF

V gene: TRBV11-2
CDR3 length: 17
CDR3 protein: ASSLIMRQGLSGANVLT

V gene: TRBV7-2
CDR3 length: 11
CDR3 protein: ASRSRDNNEQF

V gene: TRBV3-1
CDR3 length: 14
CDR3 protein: ASSQLGLAVREEQF

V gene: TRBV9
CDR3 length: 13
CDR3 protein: ASSVDSGDHNEQF

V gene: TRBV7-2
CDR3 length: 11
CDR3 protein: ASSTRVGFEQY

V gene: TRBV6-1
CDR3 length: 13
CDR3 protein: ASRAGTGHQETQY

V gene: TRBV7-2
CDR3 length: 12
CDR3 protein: ASSPLGSHNEQF

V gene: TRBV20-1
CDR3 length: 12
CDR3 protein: SASHRTAQETQY

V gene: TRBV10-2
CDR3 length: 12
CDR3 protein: ASSRTSDSYEQY

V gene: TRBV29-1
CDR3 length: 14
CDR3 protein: SVGHTRDLSNYGYT

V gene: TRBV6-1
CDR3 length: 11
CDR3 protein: ASSVLGDAEAF

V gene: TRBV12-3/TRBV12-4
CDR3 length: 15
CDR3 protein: ASSPGRRTSGAYEQY

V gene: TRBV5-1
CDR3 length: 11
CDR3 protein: ASRTGWNTEAF

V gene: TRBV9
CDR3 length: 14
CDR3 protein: ASSSSSGQGVYEQY

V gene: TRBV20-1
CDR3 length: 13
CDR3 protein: SARVAGGEVDTQY

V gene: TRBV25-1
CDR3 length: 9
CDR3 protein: ASSRGDEQY

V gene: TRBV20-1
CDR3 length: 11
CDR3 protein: SARYSGFDEQF

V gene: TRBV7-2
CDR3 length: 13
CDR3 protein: ASSLGTGSWKGYT